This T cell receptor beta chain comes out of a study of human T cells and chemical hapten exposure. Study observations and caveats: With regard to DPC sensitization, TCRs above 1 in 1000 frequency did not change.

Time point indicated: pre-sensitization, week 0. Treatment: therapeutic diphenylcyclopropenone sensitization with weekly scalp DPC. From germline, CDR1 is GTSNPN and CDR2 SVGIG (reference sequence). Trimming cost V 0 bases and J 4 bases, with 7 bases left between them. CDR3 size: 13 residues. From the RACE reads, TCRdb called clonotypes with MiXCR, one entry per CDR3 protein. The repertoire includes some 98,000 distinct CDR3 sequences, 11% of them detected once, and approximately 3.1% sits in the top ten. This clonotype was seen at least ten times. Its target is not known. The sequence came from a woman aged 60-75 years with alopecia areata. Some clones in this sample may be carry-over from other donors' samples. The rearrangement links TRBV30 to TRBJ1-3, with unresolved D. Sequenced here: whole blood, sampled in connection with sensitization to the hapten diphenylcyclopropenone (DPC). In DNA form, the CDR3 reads TGTGCCTGGAGTGTAGGTGAAGGAAACACCATATATTTT. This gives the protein CAWSVGEGNTIYF.